This is a list of T cell receptor beta chains from one sample in a study of blood T cells in healthy people across ages. TCRdb re-called the 5' RACE reads through MiXCR, storing one row per CDR3 protein. In the table there are 850,000 or so distinct CDR3 sequences, more than 25% of which are singletons. Specimen: blood. These receptors were collected from a woman older than 75 in good health. Each CDR3 is given without its conserved first and last residue. The size entry is marked missing in some rows and otherwise reads once, few, many or a size class.

J,V,size,CDR3
TRBJ1-2,TRBV6-2/TRBV6-3,many,ASMMGPRYGYT
TRBJ2-7,TRBV30,many,AWSASPSEQY
TRBJ2-7,TRBV28,few,ASSFEGWYEQY
TRBJ1-1,TRBV27,-,ASSTLQNTEAF
TRBJ1-5,TRBV7-8,-,ASSPGKSTQH
TRBJ2-6,TRBV9,-,ASSVGHVSGANVLT
TRBJ2-3,TRBV12-3/TRBV12-4,many,ASSAGTSGWSDTQY
TRBJ2-5,TRBV2,-,ASSVRGQGTSGGLKETQC
TRBJ2-7,TRBV3-1,many,ASSQAMGTGTSPYEQY
TRBJ2-7,TRBV2,-,ASRLAGVAYEQY
TRBJ1-2,TRBV11-2,few,ASSPRDSHRGYT
TRBJ1-4,TRBV20-1,few,SANRRVDEKLF
TRBJ1-2,TRBV20-1,few,SARVGGAGYGYT
TRBJ2-6,TRBV19,-,ASSVLLGANVLT
TRBJ1-1,TRBV5-1,few,ASSLDRAEMNTEAF
TRBJ1-2,TRBV2,few,ASSDLAGAQGYT
TRBJ2-3,TRBV20-1,many,SAGRDTQY
TRBJ2-7,TRBV4-3,many,ASSQDSRSSYEQY
TRBJ1-2,TRBV11-2,-,ASSKGRQGAGYGYT
TRBJ1-4,TRBV27,-,ASSSQGGSEKLF
TRBJ1-6,TRBV5-1,many,ASSRDRGFSPLH
TRBJ1-1,TRBV16,few,ASSQSRRVAF
TRBJ2-3,TRBV25-1,once,ASSEYGDRTDTQY
TRBJ2-5,TRBV20-1,-,SARLAQQTQY
TRBJ2-3,TRBV7-2,many,ASSLGGRTSRTDTQY
TRBJ1-2,TRBV29-1,-,SVPGGSYGYT
TRBJ2-7,TRBV4-1,many,ASSQESRVSEQY
TRBJ1-1,TRBV14,few,ASSQNYGRGTEAF
TRBJ2-3,TRBV28,many,ASYAAGGTDTQY
TRBJ2-6,TRBV27,-,ASSLLLRRNSGANVLT
TRBJ2-3,TRBV7-9,many,ASSSGTTFSTDTQY
TRBJ1-2,TRBV14,few,ASSQGSKASYGYT
TRBJ2-3,TRBV6-5,few,ASSYSYSGWTAGTQY
TRBJ1-5,TRBV20-1,-,SAGGGAEQLQH
TRBJ1-1,TRBV20-1,many,SARLGHSNTEAF
TRBJ1-1,TRBV7-9,few,ASSLLGQMNTEAF
TRBJ2-7,TRBV20-1,many,SARPEKYWAYEQY
TRBJ2-7,TRBV5-1,-,ASSKAGTSGSEQY
TRBJ2-3,TRBV18,many,ASSPGTVNTDTQY
TRBJ2-1,TRBV5-1,many,ASSSGGTGTYNEQF
TRBJ1-5,TRBV10-3,-,AISEMGGNQPQH
TRBJ2-3,TRBV5-1,-,ASSMQGITDTQY
TRBJ2-3,TRBV2,few,ASSDSGLQTRGTQY